The 14 T cell receptor beta chains presented below share a single source sample, sequenced in a study of T-cell memory formation after mild COVID-19. From the 5' RACE reads, TCRdb called clonotypes with MiXCR, one entry per CDR3 protein. The profile shows 150,000 to 200,000 distinct CDR3 sequences, roughly 12% of them singletons. The sequencing input was PBMCs or a T cell subset sorted from them (not recorded which). These receptors all stem from a man between 18 and 35 years old who had mild COVID-19 (a few samples of this study predate the infection). Cell type and time point are not known.

This clonotype has more than one count but fewer than ten. The chain carries TRBV24-1 and TRBJ1-1; D is uncertain. Germline V gene sequence: CDR1 KGHDR, CDR2 SFDVKD. The V end lost 3 bases, the J end lost 10 bases, and 11 bases lay between the germline ends. The CDR3 runs 12 residues. CDR3 sequence reads: CATSDVYERAFF. Here the CDR3 DNA reads TGTGCCACCAGTGATGTATACGAGAGAGCTTTCTTT.

The chain has TRBV21-1 and TRBJ2-7; no DNA check was done on the table's D call, TRBD1. TRBV21-1 is a known pseudogene. CDR3 length: 15 amino acids. Here the CDR3 reads CANNDLGAHSDEQYV. The DNA of the CDR3 is TGTGCCAATAACGACTTGGGGGCGCATTCTGACGAGCAGTACGTC.

V is TRBV20-1 and J is TRBJ2-3, with TRBD1 identical over 10 bases. V lost 3 bases to trimming and J lost 4 bases; unmatched junction nucleotides: 7. Germline lookup yields CDR1 DFQATT and CDR2 SNEGSKA (reference sequence). The CDR3 loop spans 15 amino acids. CDR3 region: CSARSGDRGADTQYF. The CDR3 nucleotides read TGCAGTGCTAGGTCCGGGGACAGGGGAGCAGATACGCAGTATTTT.

The J gene is TRBJ2-3, the V gene TRBV20-1; D unclear. From germline, CDR1 is DFQATT and CDR2 SNEGSKA (reference sequence). This CDR3 is built from 11 residues. Trimming cost V 3 bases and J 4 bases, with 5 bases left between them. The CDR3, as DNA: TGCAGTGCTAGTCCAGCAGATACGCAGTATTTT. It is translated as CSASPADTQYF.

Only one count was recorded for this clonotype. The conserved final phenylalanine or tryptophan is absent from the CDR3, which likely points to a read error. The chain recombines TRBV6-1 with TRBJ2-2; TRBD1 aligns across 7 bases. The CDR3 sequence is 15 residues long. Germline V gives CDR1 MNHNS, CDR2 SASEGT. Trimming at V came to 5 bases and at J to 0 bases, leaving 3 bases not matched to a gene. The CDR3 protein is CASSPGTANTGELFC. The CDR3 nucleotides are TGTGCCAGCAGTCCGGGGACAGCGAACACCGGGGAGCTGTTTTGT.

The genes are TRBV4-3 and TRBJ1-2, with D unclear. CDR3 length: 13 residues. Trimming pared 5 bases from V and 7 bases from J, leaving 14 bases between. CDR1 is LGHNA and CDR2 is YSLEER in the germline V gene. In nucleotides, the CDR3 is TGCGCCAGCAGCGTGGTGGGGAAGGCTGGCTACACCTTC. It encodes CASSVVGKAGYTF.

This clonotype was picked up a small number of times. The chain couples TRBV12-3 or TRBV12-4 to TRBJ2-3; TRBD1 aligns across 8 bases. The ends lost 6 bases at V and 0 bases at J; junction bases unmatched: 11. CDR3 length: 17 amino acids. CDR3 residues: CASRPRTGIYSTDTQYF. The CDR3 DNA sequence: TGTGCCAGCAGACCCAGGACAGGGATTTATAGCACAGATACGCAGTATTTT.

The rearrangement links TRBV12-3 or TRBV12-4 to TRBJ2-3; 9 positions agree with TRBD2. CDR3 length equals 14 residues. V lost 7 bases and J lost 2; bases outside the gene matches: 4. This CDR3 reads CASIRGGATDTQYF. The CDR3, as DNA: TGTGCCAGCATCCGCGGGGGGGCCACAGATACGCAGTATTTT.

The CDR3 DNA is TGCAGTGCTGGCGGCTACACCTTC. Translated: CSAGGYTF. V is TRBV20-1 and J is TRBJ1-2; D unclear. Trimming took 5 bases from V and 8 from J, leaving 3 bases between them. Germline CDR1 DFQATT, CDR2 SNEGSKA (reference sequence). This CDR3 spans 8 amino acids.

The V gene is TRBV4-2, the J gene TRBJ2-7; 10 bases map to TRBD1. This CDR3 has 15 amino acids. The ends lost 3 bases at V and 3 bases at J; junction bases unmatched: 5. Germline-derived CDR1 and CDR2 are LGHNA and YNFKEQ. CDR3 nucleotides: TGTGCCAGCAGCCACCGAGACAGGGGGCTCTACGAGCAGTACTTC. Translated, it gives CASSHRDRGLYEQYF.

This clonotype occurred a few times. CDR3 loop: CASSLSGSGTEAFF. As DNA, the CDR3 is TGCGCCAGCAGCTTGAGCGGTTCGGGTACTGAAGCTTTCTTT. The chain combines TRBV5-1 with TRBJ1-1; D not certain. In germline, CDR1 is SGHRS, CDR2 YFSETQ. V lost 1 base and J 5 bases, leaving 12 bases between the germline ends. This CDR3 has 14 residues.

This clonotype was seen more than once but under ten times. The chain links TRBV2 to TRBJ1-4, with D unresolved. The CDR3 is 10 residues long. The V end was cut by 6 bases, the J end by 8 bases, with 4 bases between. Germline assignment: CDR1 SNHLY and CDR2 FYNNEI. The CDR3 spells CASRVEKLFF. In nucleotides, the CDR3 is TGTGCCAGCAGGGTGGAAAAACTGTTTTTT.

This clonotype was detected a few times. The V gene is TRBV5-1, the J gene TRBJ2-5; D possibly uses TRBD1 or TRBD2 (5 bases each). The CDR3 runs 11 residues. Looked up from germline, CDR1 is SGHRS and CDR2 is YFSETQ. Trimming took off 5 bases at V and 10 bases at J, with 12 bases between the two ends. CDR3 coding DNA: TGCGCCAGCAGTCTGGATGGGGGCCAGTACTTC. Amino acid sequence: CASSLDGGQYF.

This clonotype was counted a few times. The chain carries TRBV12-3 or TRBV12-4 and TRBJ2-2, with D perhaps TRBD1 (6 bases). Trimming cost V 5 bases and J 6 bases, with 10 bases left between them. This CDR3 region has 13 residues. The CDR3 DNA sequence: TGTGCCAGCAGTAAACAGGGTTCCGGGGAGCTGTTTTTT. This encodes CASSKQGSGELFF.